These T cell receptor beta chains were read from a single sample in a study of T cell responses to AZD1222 COVID-19 vaccine. Produced via immunoSEQ multiplex PCR; TCRdb's table is partial and in-frame only. The repertoire holds 77,000 or so clones, with 75% to 90% as singletons. Specimen: peripheral blood, collected on day 0 of AZD1222 vaccination. The receptors derive from an adult in good health. Each CDR3 is given with its conserved first and last residue.

length: 13; J: TRBJ2-1; V: TRBV4-1; CDR3: CASRSLAGPEQFF
length: 15; J: TRBJ2-5; V: TRBV11-2; CDR3: CASSPGREGAETQYF
length: 14; J: TRBJ2-3; V: TRBV5-1; CDR3: CASSLAGGSDTQYF
length: 13; J: TRBJ2-2; V: TRBV6-5; CDR3: CASRGLALGELFF
length: 12; J: TRBJ1-6; V: TRBV29-1; CDR3: CSAGDTNSPLHF
length: 14; J: TRBJ1-2; V: TRBV11-2; CDR3: CASSLGPRDYGYTF
length: 15; J: TRBJ1-1; V: TRBV4-1; CDR3: CASSQMEGIGTEAFF
length: 16; J: TRBJ2-7; V: TRBV28; CDR3: CASSQTGTGFSYEQYF
length: 15; J: TRBJ2-7; V: TRBV5-6; CDR3: CASSWRLADAYEQYF
length: 15; J: TRBJ2-7; V: TRBV9; CDR3: CASSVGTSGFYEQYF
length: 18; J: TRBJ2-3; V: TRBV2; CDR3: CASRLTSGRGLSTDTQYF
length: 15; J: TRBJ1-4; V: TRBV5-4; CDR3: CASSEPGATNEKLFF
length: 20; J: TRBJ2-1; V: TRBV9; CDR3: CASSVRPGTTRALSYNEQFF
length: 14; J: TRBJ2-5; V: TRBV28; CDR3: CASSLPGGRETQYF
length: 15; J: TRBJ2-3; V: TRBV5-1; CDR3: CASSSVGRTTDTQYF
length: 16; J: TRBJ2-3; V: TRBV5-4; CDR3: CASSPPSLVGPDTQYF
length: 15; J: TRBJ1-1; V: TRBV3-1/TRBV3-2; CDR3: CASSPPRPVNTEAFF
length: 15; J: TRBJ2-2; V: TRBV5-1; CDR3: CASSLAAGNTGELFF
length: 13; J: TRBJ2-3; V: TRBV4-3; CDR3: CASSQEGPDTQYF
length: 15; J: TRBJ2-7; V: TRBV5-1; CDR3: CASSSPGRGSNEQYF
length: 16; J: TRBJ1-2; V: TRBV4-2; CDR3: CASSQEGTGELGGYTF
length: 18; J: TRBJ2-3; V: TRBV4-3; CDR3: CASSQAAVRPKFVYTQYF
length: 15; J: TRBJ2-2; V: TRBV6-6; CDR3: CASSYSSGHHGELFF
length: 14; J: TRBJ2-2; V: TRBV6-1; CDR3: CASSERGPTGELFF
length: 14; J: TRBJ2-2; V: TRBV6-5; CDR3: CASSFAGEAGELFF
length: 16; J: TRBJ2-3; V: TRBV2; CDR3: CASSPGQLLSTDTQYF
length: 15; J: TRBJ2-5; V: TRBV27; CDR3: CASSSLAGGEETQYF
length: 15; J: TRBJ1-5; V: TRBV5-1; CDR3: CASSIRDRAYQPQHF
length: 15; J: TRBJ2-1; V: TRBV6-4; CDR3: CASSAPRDFNDEQFF
length: 14; J: TRBJ1-2; V: TRBV7-9; CDR3: CASSLAWVDHGYTF
length: 16; J: TRBJ2-4; V: TRBV6-5; CDR3: CASSFPTAGQGSIQYF
length: 13; J: TRBJ1-3; V: TRBV7-8; CDR3: CASSSGPEGTIYF
length: 11; J: TRBJ1-1; V: TRBV20-1; CDR3: CSSTLNTEAFF
length: 13; J: TRBJ1-1; V: TRBV11-2; CDR3: CASSLFRDADPFF
length: 15; J: TRBJ2-7; V: TRBV6-2/TRBV6-3; CDR3: CASSGNGQGLDEQYF
length: 13; J: TRBJ1-5; V: TRBV7-9; CDR3: CASSLREGSAQHF
length: 17; J: TRBJ2-2; V: TRBV4-1; CDR3: CASKEAGGPWGTGELFF
length: 15; J: TRBJ2-1; V: TRBV7-9; CDR3: CASSPAVAGDNEQFF
length: 17; J: TRBJ1-5; V: TRBV7-9; CDR3: CASSSGPQEGSNQPQHF
length: 15; J: TRBJ2-1; V: TRBV7-9; CDR3: CASSLAFTGNNEQFF
length: 14; J: TRBJ2-7; V: TRBV10-1; CDR3: CASSEASGSGEQYF
length: 16; J: TRBJ2-1; V: TRBV27; CDR3: CASSLAGAGGLNEQFF
length: 16; J: TRBJ1-3; V: TRBV9; CDR3: CASSPRGKDSGNTIYF
length: 16; J: TRBJ2-1; V: TRBV7-3; CDR3: CASSTQHGGRRNEQFF
length: 16; J: TRBJ2-2; V: TRBV5-1; CDR3: CASSPGQRPNTGELFF
length: 13; J: TRBJ1-1; V: TRBV10-3; CDR3: CASSGTENTEAFF
length: 13; J: TRBJ2-1; V: TRBV9; CDR3: CASSSPPSDEQFF